These 32 T cell receptor beta chains were all obtained from the same sample, sequenced in a study of T-cell reconstitution after alpha-beta-depleted transplantation in children (dated by TCRdb to the mid-2010s). The library relied on PCR. TCRdb names Illumina HiSeq 2500 as the instrument used. TCR library preparation used molecular barcoding, with unique molecular identifiers applied to normalize quantification of the TCRbeta repertoire. TCRdb reran the public reads through fastp at Q25 and MiXCR, keeping productive beta chains. Every entry covers one CDR3 protein and lists the most common genes and DNA from its rows. In this sample the table shows around 670,000 distinct CDR3 sequences, approximately 14% of which occur a single time. Of the sample, 0.79% is held by the ten largest clones. The treatment or condition label for this specimen denotes: allogeneic hematopoietic cell transplantation with graft depleted of TCRalphabeta T cells and CD19 B cells.

The specimen was PBMCs, collected before TCRalphabeta/CD19-depleted stem cell transplant. These receptors all come from a girl aged 2 to 9 with congenital amegakaryocytic thrombocytopenia, due to receive a stem cell transplant.

The genes are TRBV4-1 and TRBJ2-7; D not certain. This CDR3 has 14 amino acids. V lost 1 base and J 2 bases, leaving 9 bases between the germline ends. Germline V gene sequence: CDR1 MGHRA, CDR2 YSYEKL. The CDR3 DNA reads TGCGCCAGCAGCCAAGGAGACACCGCCTACGAGCAGTACTTC. Translating gives CASSQGDTAYEQYF.

This clonotype was detected ten times or more. The V and J genes are TRBV2 and TRBJ2-1; 9 bases agree with TRBD1. V shed 5 bases, J shed 5 bases, and the junction held 4 bases outside the gene matches. CDR1 and CDR2 from the germline V gene are SNHLY and FYNNEI. The CDR3 covers 14 residues. The CDR3 DNA follows: TGTGCCAGCAGTTACAGGGGGCTAGACAATGAGCAGTTCTTC. Its protein product is CASSYRGLDNEQFF.

The chain couples TRBV28 to TRBJ2-3, with D maybe TRBD2 (5 bases). Trimming cost V 2 bases and J 3 bases, with 18 bases left between them. CDR3 length: 17 amino acids. From germline, CDR1 is MDHEN and CDR2 SYDVKM. CDR3 sequence (DNA): TGTGCCAGCAGTTTAGGTTGGGCTAGCCAGAGTACAGATACGCAGTATTTT. Encoded protein: CASSLGWASQSTDTQYF.

J is TRBJ2-1 and V is TRBV11-2, with 7 bases identical to TRBD2. The germline V gene encodes CDR1 SGHAT and CDR2 FQNNGV. Losses at the gene ends were 2 bases for V and 4 bases for J; bases not matched to a gene: 5. The CDR3 spans 15 residues. CDR3 bases: TGTGCCAGCAGCTTACTAAGCGGGAAGTACAATGAGCAGTTCTTC. Amino acid sequence: CASSLLSGKYNEQFF. The full variable domain, its missing parts supplied by reference TRBV11-2 and TRBJ2-1, is EAGVAQSPRYKIIEKRQSVAFWCNPISGHATLYWYQQILGQGPKLLIQFQNNGVVDDSQLPKDRFSAERLKGVDSTLKIQPAKLEDSAVYLCASSLLSGKYNEQFFGPGTRLTVL.

The chain has TRBV20-1 and TRBJ2-1, with 10 bases fitting TRBD2. The J segment lost 7 bases and the V segment lost 2 bases, leaving 5 bases of the junction unmatched. This CDR3 spans 14 amino acids. Germline CDR1 DFQATT, CDR2 SNEGSKA (reference sequence). The CDR3 region is CSARLAGDPNEQFF. The CDR3 bases are TGCAGTGCTAGACTAGCGGGAGACCCAAATGAGCAGTTCTTC.

The CDR3 is CASSAPSLGTDTQYF. In DNA form, the CDR3 reads TGCGCCAGCAGCGCCCCCTCGTTAGGCACAGATACGCAGTATTTT. The chain recombines TRBV5-1 with TRBJ2-3; no clear D gene. The CDR3 consists of 15 residues. CDR1 SGHRS and CDR2 YFSETQ come from the germline V gene. Trimming pared 4 bases from V and 1 base from J, leaving 13 bases between.

This clonotype was seen at least ten times. The chain recombines TRBV7-9 with TRBJ1-2; TRBD1 is a possible D gene (5 bases). This CDR3 is built from 15 residues. With 6 bases removed from V and 3 bases from J, the gap between germline ends came to 17 bases. In germline, CDR1 is SEHNR, CDR2 FQNEAQ (reference sequence). CDR3: CASSFANRKDYGYTF. CDR3 sequence (DNA): TGTGCCAGCAGTTTTGCTAACAGGAAGGACTATGGCTACACCTTC.

Worth noting for this clonotype: A read error may explain this, as a much larger clone is one base away. The V gene is TRBV15, the J gene TRBJ2-1; D gene ambiguous. CDR1 is LNHNV and CDR2 is YYDKDF in the germline V gene (reference sequence). There are 15 residues in the CDR3. V lost 1 base, J lost 7 bases, and 14 bases lay in between. The DNA of the CDR3 is TGTGCCACCAGCAGAGCTCGACGGGCGGAAAATGAGCAGTTCTTC. Translated: CATSRARRAENEQFF.

This clonotype has ten or more counts. The V gene is TRBV6-5, the J gene TRBJ2-7, with D possibly being TRBD2 (5 bases). Germline V CDR1 and CDR2: MNHEY, SVGAGI. The length of the CDR3 is 15 residues. V was trimmed by 0 bases and J by 2 bases, leaving 11 bases between them. The CDR3 sequence is CASSYSGRATYEQYF. The CDR3 DNA sequence: TGTGCCAGCAGTTACTCCGGGCGGGCCACCTACGAGCAGTACTTC.

The chain recombines TRBV2 with TRBJ2-7; D is ambiguous. The CDR3 extends over 14 amino acids. CDR1 and CDR2 (germline): SNHLY, FYNNEI. V lost 4 bases and J 5 bases, leaving 15 bases between the germline ends. CDR3 in DNA: TGTGCCAGCAGTGGCCGCCTCAACGTCCACGAGCAGTACTTC. This encodes CASSGRLNVHEQYF.

J is TRBJ2-7 and V is TRBV28, with a tentative D call TRBD1 (7 bases). CDR1 is MDHEN and CDR2 is SYDVKM in the germline V gene. Trimming removed 3 bases from V and 1 base from J, with 13 bases in between. CDR3 length equals 15 residues. The CDR3 is CASSFSGGKSYEQYF. The CDR3 region has the DNA TGTGCCAGCAGTTTTTCAGGGGGGAAGTCCTACGAGCAGTACTTC.

This clonotype showed up many times. The chain is built from TRBV12-5 and TRBJ2-7; the D gene is possibly TRBD2 (6 bases). The CDR3 contains 13 residues. V was trimmed by 6 bases and J by 3 bases, leaving 12 bases between them. Germline V gene sequence: CDR1 LGHNT, CDR2 FRNRAP. The CDR3 protein is CASGSETSYEQYF. As DNA, the CDR3 is TGTGCTAGTGGGTCCGAGACTAGCTACGAGCAGTACTTC.

This rearrangement joins TRBV20-1 to TRBJ2-1; 13 nucleotides align to TRBD2. The germline gives CDR1 DFQATT, CDR2 SNEGSKA (reference sequence). This CDR3 comprises 14 residues. J lost 7 bases, V lost 3 bases, and 3 bases had no gene match. CDR3 coding DNA: TGCAGTGCTAGTCGGACTAGCGGGAGAAATGAGCAGTTCTTC. It specifies CSASRTSGRNEQFF.

This chain joins TRBV7-9 and TRBJ1-1; D perhaps matches TRBD1 (5 bases). V dropped 0 bases and J dropped 8 bases, with 13 bases sitting between them. The V gene's germline CDR1 is SEHNR and CDR2 FQNEAQ (reference sequence). There are 14 residues in the CDR3. CDR3 nucleotide sequence: TGTGCCAGCAGCTTAGCCGGGACTCCGGAGGAAGCTTTCTTT. It translates to CASSLAGTPEEAFF.

The genes are TRBV7-2 and TRBJ1-1; D unclear. CDR1 is SGHTA, CDR2 FQGNSA, per germline. The length of the CDR3 is 14 residues. Trimming shortened V by 2 bases and J by 0 bases, and 7 bases separated the two germline ends. This CDR3 is CASSLFLMNTEAFF. The CDR3 DNA reads as TGTGCCAGCAGCTTATTTTTGATGAACACTGAAGCTTTCTTT.

Ten or more counts support this clonotype. This chain connects TRBV5-1 to TRBJ2-7; 7 bases are shared with TRBD1. With V trimmed by 4 bases and J by 0 bases, 7 bases remained unmatched. The CDR3 has 15 amino acids. The germline V gene has CDR1 SGHRS and CDR2 YFSETQ. CDR3 nucleotides: TGCGCCAGCAGCATGGGGACAGCCAACTCCTACGAGCAGTACTTC. Its translation: CASSMGTANSYEQYF. The full variable domain, completed using reference TRBV5-1 and TRBJ2-7, is KAGVTQTPRYLIKTRGQQVTLSCSPISGHRSVSWYQQTPGQGLQFLFEYFSETQRNKGNFPGRFSGRQFSNSRSEMNVSTLELGDSALYLCASSMGTANSYEQYFGPGTRLTVT.

This clonotype has ten or more counts. The chain employs TRBV18 and TRBJ1-2; D gene uncertain. From germline, CDR1 is KGHSH and CDR2 LQKENI. The CDR3 extends over 13 amino acids. Trimming pared 3 bases from V and 2 bases from J, leaving 7 bases between. The CDR3 DNA reads TGTGCCAGCTCACCTTCCAGAAACTATGGCTACACCTTC. This codes for CASSPSRNYGYTF. The variable domain in full, with the rest retrieved from reference TRBV18 and TRBJ1-2, is NAGVMQNPRHLVRRRGQEARLRCSPMKGHSHVYWYRQLPEEGLKFMVYLQKENIIDESGMPKERFSAEFPKEGPSILRIQQVVRGDSAAYFCASSPSRNYGYTFGSGTRLTVV.

This clonotype has a count of ten or more. The chain carries TRBV5-1 and TRBJ2-1, with D uncertain. Germline V gene lookup returns CDR1 SGHRS and CDR2 YFSETQ. Trimming stripped 4 bases from V and 1 base from J, with 12 bases between. This CDR3 has 15 amino acids. The DNA of the CDR3 is TGCGCCAGCAGCCACGGGCTAACGTCCTACAATGAGCAGTTCTTC. Amino acids: CASSHGLTSYNEQFF.

This clonotype was observed at least ten times. The J gene is TRBJ2-3, the V gene TRBV7-2; D is possibly TRBD2 (6 bases). The CDR3 is 15 residues long. V was shortened by 4 bases and J by 1 base, with 12 bases between the two germline ends. Germline CDR1 reads SGHTA; CDR2 reads FQGNSA. The CDR3 bases are TGTGCCAGCAGCTCCCATAGCGGAGGCACAGATACGCAGTATTTT. Amino acids: CASSSHSGGTDTQYF. The variable domain in full, completed from reference TRBV7-2 and TRBJ2-3, reads GAGVSQSPSNKVTEKGKDVELRCDPISGHTALYWYRQSLGQGLEFLIYFQGNSAPDKSGLPSDRFSAERTGGSVSTLTIQRTQQEDSAVYLCASSSHSGGTDTQYFGPGTRLTVL.

This clonotype was seen repeatedly, ten times or more. This chain uses TRBV7-2 with TRBJ2-3; D unclear. The CDR3 is 13 residues long. Germline CDR1 reads SGHTA; CDR2 reads FQGNSA. Trimming shortened V by 5 bases and J by 6 bases, and 12 bases separated the two germline ends. The CDR3 loop reads CASSPTVWDTQYF. CDR3 bases: TGTGCCAGCAGCCCGACGGTATGGGATACGCAGTATTTT.

This clonotype was recorded a few times. Mismatch with germline at one junction end may stem from a read error. The V call is TRBV20-1, the J call TRBJ2-5; possibly TRBD2 for D (5 bases). Germline-derived CDR1 and CDR2 are DFQATT and SNEGSKA (reference sequence). The CDR3 is made up of 13 amino acids. The CDR3 sequence: CSARWRLQETQYF. The CDR3 region has the DNA TGCAGCGCTAGGTGGAGGCTGCAAGAGACCCAGTACTTC.

This clonotype was recorded a few times. The chain carries TRBV20-1 and TRBJ2-1; 11 nucleotides align to TRBD2. The germline CDR1 and CDR2 sequences are DFQATT and SNEGSKA (reference sequence). The CDR3 loop spans 16 amino acids. With 5 bases clipped from V and 4 bases from J, the junction kept 10 bases outside the gene matches. Here the CDR3 reads CSAVQLAGVGYNEQFF. In nucleotides, the CDR3 is TGCAGTGCTGTCCAACTAGCGGGAGTGGGTTACAATGAGCAGTTCTTC.

Ten or more counts support this clonotype. This sequence joins TRBV4-2 and TRBJ2-7, with a weak D call TRBD2 (6 bases). There are 14 residues in the CDR3. CDR1 and CDR2 from the germline V gene are LGHNA and YNFKEQ. V was cut by 0 bases and J by 6 bases, with 12 bases left in between. CDR3 sequence (DNA): TGTGCCAGCAGCCAAGATGTCCGGGAGTTCGAGCAGTACTTC. Protein sequence: CASSQDVREFEQYF.

This clonotype occurred many times. The chain carries TRBV5-6 and TRBJ2-1, with D maybe TRBD2 (6 bases). Germline values: CDR1 SGHDT, CDR2 YYEEEE. The CDR3 covers 16 residues. The V end was cut by 4 bases, the J end by 7 bases, with 21 bases between. CDR3 DNA: TGTGCCAGCAGCGAGACCCAAGGAGGGGTCAGAAATGAGCAGTTCTTC. Its protein product is CASSETQGGVRNEQFF.

This clonotype showed up just a few times. The V and J genes are TRBV7-9 and TRBJ1-1, with D possibly being TRBD1 (6 bases). Germline loops: CDR1 SEHNR, CDR2 FQNEAQ (reference sequence). The V gene lost 5 bases and the J gene lost 10 bases, with 11 bases spanning the gap. CDR3 size: 11 residues. In DNA form, the CDR3 reads TGTGCCAGCAGCCCAGGGGATGGAGCTTTCTTT. Its translation is CASSPGDGAFF.

The chain couples TRBV5-1 to TRBJ2-5; a weak D match, TRBD1 (5 bases). This CDR3 is 14 amino acids long. The V end lost 0 bases, the J end lost 8 bases, and 14 bases lay between the germline ends. The germline V gene has CDR1 SGHRS and CDR2 YFSETQ. CDR3 in DNA: TGCGCCAGCAGCTTGGTACAGGTGGATCGAACCCAGTACTTC. This sequence encodes CASSLVQVDRTQYF.

The J gene is TRBJ2-7, the V gene TRBV7-6, with a weak D call TRBD2 (6 bases). The CDR3 contains 18 residues. The germline V gene encodes CDR1 SGHVS and CDR2 FNYEAQ. V lost 1 base and J 3 bases, leaving 22 bases between the germline ends. The CDR3 loop reads CASSLEPKMTRGIYEQYF. The CDR3 DNA reads as TGTGCCAGCAGCTTAGAACCGAAAATGACTAGAGGGATCTACGAGCAGTACTTC.

This clonotype showed up many times. The V call is TRBV5-1, the J call TRBJ2-1; tentatively, D is TRBD2 (6 bases). The V end lost 1 base, the J end lost 9 bases, and 23 bases lay between the germline ends. The germline V gene has CDR1 SGHRS and CDR2 YFSETQ. The CDR3 has 17 residues. The CDR3 spells CASSLPPGLRKDTEQFF. The CDR3 nucleotides read TGCGCCAGCAGCTTGCCGCCGGGACTCAGAAAGGACACTGAGCAGTTCTTC. Filled out from reference TRBV5-1 and TRBJ2-1, the complete variable domain reads KAGVTQTPRYLIKTRGQQVTLSCSPISGHRSVSWYQQTPGQGLQFLFEYFSETQRNKGNFPGRFSGRQFSNSRSEMNVSTLELGDSALYLCASSLPPGLRKDTEQFFGPGTRLTVL.

This clonotype was recorded many times. The chain links TRBV12-3 or TRBV12-4 to TRBJ2-3, with D possibly matching TRBD1 (6 bases). The CDR3 covers 12 residues. The V gene lost 7 bases and the J gene lost 9 bases, with 14 bases spanning the gap. The CDR3 nucleotides read TGTGCCAGCAACTTCCAAGGGGGAACGCAGTATTTT. Translated: CASNFQGGTQYF.

This clonotype showed up many times. The V gene is TRBV20-1, the J gene TRBJ1-4; D not resolved. The length of the CDR3 is 13 residues. The V and J ends lost 3 bases and 3 bases respectively, with 8 bases between them. Germline CDR1 is DFQATT and CDR2 is SNEGSKA (reference sequence). CDR3 residues: CSASPQANEKLFF. The CDR3 nucleotides read TGCAGTGCTAGCCCCCAGGCTAATGAAAAACTGTTTTTT.

This clonotype was seen more than once but under ten times. The chain uses TRBV6-1 and TRBJ2-7; D is ambiguous. Germline V CDR1 and CDR2: MNHNS, SASEGT. The V end lost 6 bases, the J end lost 0 bases, and 15 bases lay between the germline ends. CDR3 length: 15 amino acids. The CDR3 reads CASRNPGSGSYEQYF. As DNA, the CDR3 is TGTGCCAGCAGAAACCCAGGCTCGGGCTCCTACGAGCAGTACTTC.

J is TRBJ2-1 and V is TRBV7-3; D not certain. Germline CDR1 and CDR2: SGHTA and FQGTGA. Between the trimmed V and J ends, which lost 0 bases and 5 bases, there was a span of 14 bases. This CDR3 has 16 amino acids. The CDR3 DNA follows: TGTGCCAGCAGCTTAACCTCAACCTCCCAGGACAATGAGCAGTTCTTC. Protein product: CASSLTSTSQDNEQFF.